This TCR beta chain was identified in a study of CD8+ T cells in alopecia areata. Extracted RNA was reverse transcribed into cDNA, the sequencing template. Assay: immunoSEQ multiplex PCR; the TCRdb copy retains only in-frame clones and omits some. The sample includes 100,000 to 130,000 clones, approximately 60% of them seen just once. From germline, CDR1 is SGHNT and CDR2 YYREEE (reference sequence). There are 14 residues in the CDR3. The V and J ends lost 6 bases and 4 bases respectively, with 11 bases between them. The rearrangement links TRBV5-4 to TRBJ1-6; D is ambiguous. The sequencing sample was made of CD8+ T cells sorted from blood. This TCR derives from a human donor in good health. The chain's CDR3 is CASNTDGYNSPLHF. CDR3 in DNA: TGTGCCAGCAACACGGACGGGTATAATTCACCCCTCCACTTT.